These T cell receptor beta chains were read from a single sample in a study of T-cell memory formation after mild COVID-19. TCRdb passed the 5' RACE reads through MiXCR, listing each CDR3 protein once. The sample has 100,000 to 150,000 distinct CDR3 sequences, 16% seen once; the top ten hold about 15%. The sequenced sample was PBMCs or a T cell subset sorted from them (not recorded which). These receptors originate from an adult woman who had mild COVID-19 (a few samples of this study predate the infection). Cell type and time point are not known. The CDR3 runs from the conserved cysteine through the conserved F or W. The D gene is left open where the match is weak. A row's size may be missing; if present it is once, few, many or a size class.

CDR3aa: CASSLGGGSGVPLAKNIQYF
CDR3nt: TGTGCCAGCAGCTTAGGAGGGGGAAGCGGGGTCCCTCTAGCCAAAAACATTCAGTACTTC
v_gene: TRBV7-2
j_gene: TRBJ2-4
abundance: few
d_gene: .

CDR3aa: CASSRPGLAGRVPGTTQYF
CDR3nt: TGTGCCAGCAGCCGACCGGGACTAGCGGGACGAGTACCAGGGACGACGCAGTATTTT
v_gene: TRBV7-2
j_gene: TRBJ2-3
abundance: .
d_gene: TRBD2

CDR3aa: CASSALAYTGELFF
CDR3nt: TGTGCCAGCAGCGCTCTCGCCTACACCGGGGAGCTGTTTTTT
v_gene: TRBV7-3
j_gene: TRBJ2-2
abundance: .
d_gene: .

CDR3aa: CASSLLIADTQYF
CDR3nt: TGTGCCAGCAGCTTACTTATTGCAGATACGCAGTATTTT
v_gene: TRBV7-8
j_gene: TRBJ2-3
abundance: few
d_gene: .

CDR3aa: CASSPMGGPYGNEQFF
CDR3nt: TGTGCCAGCTCACCAATGGGGGGCCCCTACGGGAATGAGCAGTTCTTC
v_gene: TRBV18
j_gene: TRBJ2-1
abundance: .
d_gene: .

CDR3aa: CASSGIGSYNEQFF
CDR3nt: TGTGCCAGCAGCGGGATTGGATCCTACAATGAGCAGTTCTTC
v_gene: TRBV7-9
j_gene: TRBJ2-1
abundance: .
d_gene: .

CDR3aa: CASSFAGRGEKLFF
CDR3nt: TGTGCCAGCAGCTTTGCGGGACGAGGTGAAAAACTGTTTTTT
v_gene: TRBV5-5
j_gene: TRBJ1-4
abundance: few
d_gene: .

CDR3aa: CASSLRTEHEQYF
CDR3nt: TGTGCCAGCAGCTTACGGACCGAGCACGAGCAGTACTTC
v_gene: TRBV7-2
j_gene: TRBJ2-7
abundance: few
d_gene: .

CDR3aa: CASSLQTVSSYNEQFF
CDR3nt: TGCGCCAGCAGCTTACAGACCGTGAGCTCCTACAATGAGCAGTTCTTC
v_gene: TRBV5-1
j_gene: TRBJ2-1
abundance: few
d_gene: .

CDR3aa: CASSSTAWADTQYF
CDR3nt: TGTGCCAGCAGCTCCACAGCCTGGGCAGATACGCAGTATTTT
v_gene: TRBV7-8
j_gene: TRBJ2-3
abundance: .
d_gene: .

CDR3aa: CASTLTESGANVLTF
CDR3nt: TGTGCCAGCACCCTAACGGAGTCTGGGGCCAACGTCCTGACTTTC
v_gene: TRBV12-3/TRBV12-4
j_gene: TRBJ2-6
abundance: .
d_gene: .

CDR3aa: CASSRDRSYEQYF
CDR3nt: TGCGCCAGCAGCCGGGACAGGTCTTACGAGCAGTACTTC
v_gene: TRBV4-1
j_gene: TRBJ2-7
abundance: few
d_gene: TRBD1

CDR3aa: CASSLGASGSLGELFF
CDR3nt: TGTGCCAGCAGCTTAGGGGCTAGCGGGAGTCTCGGGGAGCTGTTTTTT
v_gene: TRBV7-2
j_gene: TRBJ2-2
abundance: few
d_gene: TRBD2

CDR3aa: CAISTGSTNNQPQHF
CDR3nt: TGTGCCATCAGTACAGGGTCCACTAACAATCAGCCCCAGCATTTT
v_gene: TRBV10-3
j_gene: TRBJ1-5
abundance: .
d_gene: .

CDR3aa: CASSPLSFGQPNTEAFF
CDR3nt: TGCGCCAGCAGCCCCCTGAGTTTCGGACAGCCGAACACTGAAGCTTTCTTT
v_gene: TRBV5-1
j_gene: TRBJ1-1
abundance: .
d_gene: .

CDR3aa: CSARVTLDDQFF
CDR3nt: TGCAGTGCTAGAGTTACGCTAGACGATCAGTTCTTC
v_gene: TRBV20-1
j_gene: TRBJ2-1
abundance: few
d_gene: .

CDR3aa: CASSSGPKTGSYGYTF
CDR3nt: TGCGCCAGCAGCAGTGGACCCAAAACAGGGAGCTATGGCTACACCTTC
v_gene: TRBV4-3
j_gene: TRBJ1-2
abundance: .
d_gene: .

CDR3aa: CASSVGQGRNYEQYF
CDR3nt: TGTGCCAGTAGTGTGGGACAGGGGAGGAACTACGAGCAGTACTTC
v_gene: TRBV19
j_gene: TRBJ2-7
abundance: .
d_gene: TRBD1

CDR3aa: CASSKSDGYEQYF
CDR3nt: TGTGCCAGCAGTAAATCGGACGGGTACGAGCAGTACTTC
v_gene: TRBV28
j_gene: TRBJ2-7
abundance: many
d_gene: .

CDR3aa: CASSQTIGQCFF
CDR3nt: TGTGCCAGCAGCCAGACTATCGGTCAGTGCTTCTTC
v_gene: TRBV13
j_gene: TRBJ2-1
abundance: few
d_gene: .

CDR3aa: CASSRVPSATNEKLFF
CDR3nt: TGTGCCAGCAGCCGGGTCCCGAGCGCAACTAATGAAAAACTGTTTTTT
v_gene: TRBV7-2
j_gene: TRBJ1-4
abundance: .
d_gene: .

CDR3aa: CSATERGRLDNEQFF
CDR3nt: TGCAGTGCAACAGAGAGGGGGCGGTTGGACAATGAGCAGTTCTTC
v_gene: TRBV20-1
j_gene: TRBJ2-1
abundance: many
d_gene: TRBD1

CDR3aa: CASTLEDNVNTEAFF
CDR3nt: TGCGCCAGCACCTTGGAGGACAACGTGAACACTGAAGCTTTCTTT
v_gene: TRBV5-1
j_gene: TRBJ1-1
abundance: few
d_gene: .

CDR3aa: CASSPLAGGQETQYF
CDR3nt: TGCGCCAGCAGCCCCTTGGCGGGGGGGCAAGAGACCCAGTACTTC
v_gene: TRBV5-1
j_gene: TRBJ2-5
abundance: .
d_gene: TRBD2

CDR3aa: CASRVGLAGGPQETQYF
CDR3nt: TGTGCCAGCAGAGTGGGACTAGCGGGAGGCCCACAAGAGACCCAGTACTTC
v_gene: TRBV2
j_gene: TRBJ2-5
abundance: .
d_gene: TRBD2

CDR3aa: CASSLTMGLGNEQFF
CDR3nt: TGTGCCAGCAGCCTTACAATGGGGCTGGGCAATGAGCAGTTCTTC
v_gene: TRBV7-3
j_gene: TRBJ2-1
abundance: many
d_gene: .

CDR3aa: CASSFEGGKSYEQYF
CDR3nt: TGTGCCAGCAGCTTCGAAGGCGGGAAAAGCTACGAGCAGTACTTC
v_gene: TRBV7-6
j_gene: TRBJ2-7
abundance: few
d_gene: .

CDR3aa: CASSTDRVGELFF
CDR3nt: TGTGCCAGCAGCACTGATAGGGTCGGGGAGCTGTTTTTT
v_gene: TRBV2
j_gene: TRBJ2-2
abundance: .
d_gene: .

CDR3aa: CASSYRVRGYNEQFF
CDR3nt: TGTGCCAGCAGTTACAGGGTAAGGGGCTACAATGAGCAGTTCTTC
v_gene: TRBV6-2/TRBV6-3
j_gene: TRBJ2-1
abundance: .
d_gene: .

CDR3aa: CASSEDRPPAEQYF
CDR3nt: TGTGCCAGCAGTGAGGACAGGCCGCCCGCCGAGCAGTACTTC
v_gene: TRBV25-1
j_gene: TRBJ2-7
abundance: .
d_gene: TRBD1

CDR3aa: CASSRGQSQETQYF
CDR3nt: TGTGCCAGCAGTCGGGGACAGTCCCAAGAGACCCAGTACTTC
v_gene: TRBV6-2/TRBV6-3
j_gene: TRBJ2-5
abundance: .
d_gene: TRBD1

CDR3aa: CASARGLALGNEQFF
CDR3nt: TGTGCCAGTGCCAGGGGACTAGCTTTGGGTAATGAGCAGTTCTTC
v_gene: TRBV19
j_gene: TRBJ2-1
abundance: .
d_gene: TRBD2

CDR3aa: CASGGEAGNTGELFF
CDR3nt: TGCGCCAGCGGAGGAGAGGCCGGGAACACCGGGGAGCTGTTTTTT
v_gene: TRBV5-1
j_gene: TRBJ2-2
abundance: .
d_gene: .

CDR3aa: CASSDSGTGGDTQYF
CDR3nt: TGTGCCAGCAGTGACTCGGGTACAGGGGGAGATACGCAGTATTTT
v_gene: TRBV6-4
j_gene: TRBJ2-3
abundance: .
d_gene: TRBD1

CDR3aa: CASSLSTLSTGELFF
CDR3nt: TGTGCCAGCAGTTTATCGACCCTATCCACCGGGGAGCTGTTTTTT
v_gene: TRBV12-3/TRBV12-4
j_gene: TRBJ2-2
abundance: .
d_gene: .

CDR3aa: CASSFALLGAYEQYF
CDR3nt: TGTGCCAGCAGTTTCGCCCTCCTGGGGGCCTACGAGCAGTACTTC
v_gene: TRBV12-3/TRBV12-4
j_gene: TRBJ2-7
abundance: .
d_gene: .

CDR3aa: CASSQGAGGNYEQYF
CDR3nt: TGTGCCAGCAGCCAAGGGGCGGGGGGCAACTACGAGCAGTACTTC
v_gene: TRBV3-1
j_gene: TRBJ2-7
abundance: few
d_gene: TRBD2

CDR3aa: CASSPYGRFQYF
CDR3nt: TGTGCCAGCTCACCTTATGGACGTTTTCAGTACTTC
v_gene: TRBV18
j_gene: TRBJ2-4
abundance: few
d_gene: .

CDR3aa: CASRRTSGSYEQYF
CDR3nt: TGTGCCAGCAGGAGGACTAGCGGCTCCTACGAGCAGTACTTC
v_gene: TRBV27
j_gene: TRBJ2-7
abundance: .
d_gene: TRBD2

CDR3aa: CASSLVKANNSPLHF
CDR3nt: TGTGCCAGCAGCTTAGTAAAGGCGAATAATTCACCCCTCCACTTT
v_gene: TRBV7-2
j_gene: TRBJ1-6
abundance: many
d_gene: .

CDR3aa: CASSLRHTNTGELFF
CDR3nt: TGTGCCAGCAGCTTGAGACACACGAACACCGGGGAGCTGTTTTTT
v_gene: TRBV5-5
j_gene: TRBJ2-2
abundance: few
d_gene: .

CDR3aa: CASSLSQSDRGTDTQYF
CDR3nt: TGTGCCAGCAGCTTATCCCAGTCAGACAGGGGCACAGATACGCAGTATTTT
v_gene: TRBV7-2
j_gene: TRBJ2-3
abundance: few
d_gene: TRBD1

CDR3aa: CASSQNRGASYGYTF
CDR3nt: TGTGCCAGCAGCCAAAATCGGGGGGCATCTTATGGCTACACCTTC
v_gene: TRBV14
j_gene: TRBJ1-2
abundance: .
d_gene: .

CDR3aa: CATSITATEAFF
CDR3nt: TGTGCCACCAGCATAACAGCCACTGAAGCTTTCTTT
v_gene: TRBV15
j_gene: TRBJ1-1
abundance: .
d_gene: .

CDR3aa: CASSQLAASYNEQFF
CDR3nt: TGCGCCAGCAGCCAACTAGCAGCCTCCTACAATGAGCAGTTCTTC
v_gene: TRBV5-1
j_gene: TRBJ2-1
abundance: .
d_gene: .

CDR3aa: CASSLSASGAYEQYF
CDR3nt: TGTGCCAGCAGTTTATCGGCTAGCGGGGCTTACGAGCAGTACTTC
v_gene: TRBV12-3/TRBV12-4
j_gene: TRBJ2-7
abundance: .
d_gene: TRBD2

CDR3aa: CASSPTGQGVYSGNTIYF
CDR3nt: TGTGCCAGCTCACCCACGGGACAGGGGGTTTACTCTGGAAACACCATATATTTT
v_gene: TRBV18
j_gene: TRBJ1-3
abundance: .
d_gene: TRBD1

CDR3aa: CASGGVAGGYNEQFF
CDR3nt: TGTGCCAGCGGGGGCGTAGCGGGGGGGTACAATGAGCAGTTCTTC
v_gene: TRBV7-9
j_gene: TRBJ2-1
abundance: .
d_gene: TRBD2

CDR3aa: CASSVTGSHTEAFF
CDR3nt: TGTGCCAGCAGTGTGACAGGGAGTCACACTGAAGCTTTCTTT
v_gene: TRBV12-3/TRBV12-4
j_gene: TRBJ1-1
abundance: few
d_gene: TRBD1

CDR3aa: CASSLETAGGEQFF
CDR3nt: TGTGCCAGCAGCTTAGAGACAGCGGGTGGTGAGCAGTTCTTC
v_gene: TRBV7-6
j_gene: TRBJ2-1
abundance: .
d_gene: .